The rows below give T cell receptor beta chains drawn from one sample of a study of blood T cell repertoires in COVID-19. The assay was immunoSEQ multiplex PCR, and TCRdb's table has in-frame clones only and misses some. This sample has 150,000 to 200,000 clones, with about four fifths found just once. Specimen: peripheral blood. The source is a woman aged 55 to 70 with COVID-19, enrolled during active disease. Each CDR3 is given with its conserved first and last residue. A D gene is named only where the DNA matches it firmly. Only some rows state a clone size, as once, few, many or a class for expanded clones.

TRBJ2-5	NA	NA	TRBV3-1/TRBV3-2	CASSQQNLKETQYF	TGTGCCAGCAGCCAACAGAATCTCAAAGAGACCCAGTACTTC
TRBJ1-6	NA	NA	TRBV13	CASSLSTGFQSPLHF	TGTGCCAGCAGCTTATCTACAGGGTTTCAGTCACCCCTCCACTTT
TRBJ2-5	NA	NA	TRBV28	CASSFVRSSDFQETQYF	TGTGCCAGCAGTTTTGTTAGGTCTAGCGACTTCCAAGAGACCCAGTACTTC
TRBJ2-7	once	NA	TRBV28	CASSFLGGTGVAGESNEQYF	TGTGCCAGCAGTTTCTTGGGGGGGACAGGGGTAGCGGGAGAAAGTAACGAGCAGTACTTC
TRBJ2-3	NA	TRBD1	TRBV19	CASSIERGLRDTQYF	TGTGCCAGTAGTATAGAAAGGGGGCTCAGAGATACGCAGTATTTT
TRBJ1-5	once	TRBD1	TRBV28	CASSFLGDRGHQPQHF	TGTGCCAGCAGTTTTCTGGGGGACAGGGGTCATCAGCCCCAGCATTTT
TRBJ2-7	NA	TRBD2	TRBV6-2/TRBV6-3	CASSYATSGNAYEQYF	TGTGCCAGCAGTTACGCTACTAGCGGGAATGCCTACGAGCAGTACTTC
TRBJ2-3	NA	NA	TRBV19	CASNPGSTDTQYF	TGTGCCAGTAATCCAGGCAGCACAGATACGCAGTATTTT
TRBJ1-1	few	NA	TRBV6-2/TRBV6-3	CASSYFTVEETEAFF	TGTGCCAGCAGTTACTTTACCGTCGAGGAGACTGAAGCTTTCTTT
TRBJ1-4	NA	NA	TRBV19	CATQGPREKLFF	TGTGCCACCCAGGGGCCTAGGGAAAAACTGTTTTTT